This TCR beta chain was profiled in a study of cytomegalovirus exposure and HLA in healthy donors. V lost 3 bases to trimming and J lost 2 bases; unmatched junction nucleotides: 10. CDR1 is SNHLY, CDR2 FYNNEI, per germline. The CDR3 sequence is 16 residues long. This PCR relied on a set of 60 Vbeta primers and 13 Jbeta primers. Libraries were prepared by immunoSEQ multiplex PCR; TCRdb keeps only in-frame clonotypes and omits some of them. This sample has around 130,000 clones, with more than 65% found just once. This clone was seen a single time. The specimen was PBMCs. The gene calls are TRBV2 and TRBJ2-7, with 7 bases lining up with TRBD1. The sequence came from a woman aged 18-29 years in good health and CMV-seropositive. The CDR3 nucleotides are TGTGCCAGCAGTGACGTAGACAGGGATCGCCCCTACGAGCAGTACTTC. Amino acid sequence: CASSDVDRDRPYEQYF.